What follows are 29 T cell receptor beta chains derived from one specimen sequenced in a study of blood T cell repertoires in COVID-19. Sequencing was performed with immunoSEQ multiplex PCR; in TCRdb, only in-frame clones are kept and a portion is missing. The sample has more than 45,000 clones, 83% seen once; the top ten hold roughly 8.2%. Sequencing was done on a sample of peripheral blood. The receptor set was obtained from a man aged 80 or over in a cohort sampled during active COVID-19.

The chain has TRBV30 and TRBJ2-3; 10 nucleotides match TRBD1. This CDR3 comprises 16 residues. V was pared by 2 bases and J by 5 bases, with 10 bases of the junction left unmatched. Germline V CDR1 and CDR2: GTSNPN, SVGIG (reference sequence). CDR3 DNA sequence: TGTGCCTGGAGTCCTCCCGGGACAGGGGTTTTAGATACGCAGTATTTT. Translated, it gives CAWSPPGTGVLDTQYF.

This rearrangement joins TRBV13 to TRBJ2-3; TRBD1 agrees at 11 bases. This CDR3 has 16 amino acids. The trim removed 5 bases at V and 7 bases at J, leaving 11 bases unmatched. CDR1 and CDR2 (germline): PRHDT, FYEKMQ (reference sequence). This CDR3 reads CASSPLRTGGAHTQYF. The CDR3 nucleotides read TGTGCCAGCAGCCCCCTCAGGACAGGGGGCGCCCATACGCAGTATTTT.

The chain has TRBV27 and TRBJ2-7; 10 bases line up with TRBD2. The V and J ends lost 5 bases and 0 bases, in that order; junction bases with no gene match: 7. In germline, CDR1 is MNHEY, CDR2 SMNVEV (reference sequence). The CDR3 runs to 16 residues. This CDR3 is CASSGAGTSASYEQYF. The CDR3 nucleotides are TGTGCCAGCAGTGGAGCCGGGACTAGCGCCTCCTACGAGCAGTACTTC.

The rearrangement links TRBV5-4 to TRBJ2-5; TRBD1 might be the D (5 bases). The V and J ends lost 4 bases and 5 bases respectively, with 12 bases between them. In germline, CDR1 is SGHNT, CDR2 YYREEE (reference sequence). The CDR3 is 13 residues long. DNA for the CDR3: TGTGCCAGCAGCCCCCCAAGGGGCGAGACCCAGTACTTC. Amino acids: CASSPPRGETQYF.

With respect to this clone: A read error may account for a junction end that differs from germline. The V and J genes are TRBV28 and TRBJ1-6; D is unclear. CDR1 is MDHEN and CDR2 is SYDVKM in the germline V gene. The CDR3 is 15 amino acids. The CDR3 DNA is TGTGCCAGCAGTTCCCCCTGGGAGTATAGTTCACCCCTCCACTTT. Protein: CASSSPWEYSSPLHF.

The rearrangement uses TRBV7-9 and TRBJ2-7; 8 positions agree with TRBD1. V lost 3 bases, J lost 6 bases, and 4 bases stayed unmatched. CDR3 size: 13 residues. CDR1 and CDR2 (germline): SEHNR, FQNEAQ (reference sequence). The CDR3 is CASSFAGGSEQYF. The CDR3 DNA sequence: TGTGCCAGCAGCTTTGCAGGGGGCAGCGAGCAGTACTTC.

This chain joins TRBV6-2 or TRBV6-3 and TRBJ1-6; D is undetermined. The CDR3 totals 13 residues. Germline values: CDR1 MNHEY, CDR2 SVGEGT. V lost 0 bases and J 9 bases, leaving 6 bases between the germline ends. CDR3 protein: CASSYSTLSPLHF. CDR3 DNA sequence: TGTGCCAGCAGTTACTCAACTCTTTCACCCCTCCACTTT.

The chain uses TRBV7-2 and TRBJ1-3; D remains unclear. CDR3 length: 15 amino acids. Germline V gene lookup returns CDR1 SGHTA and CDR2 FQGNSA. V was clipped by 3 bases and J by 6 bases, with 15 bases between them. The DNA for the CDR3 is TGTGCCAGCAGCTTCACCCGGGAACCGTCAAACACCATATATTTT. Residues: CASSFTREPSNTIYF.

The rearrangement uses TRBV9 and TRBJ2-1; 9 bases match TRBD2. With V trimmed by 0 bases and J by 5 bases, 9 bases remained unmatched. Germline V CDR1 and CDR2: SGDLS, YYNGEE. The CDR3 is 17 residues long. The CDR3, as DNA: TGTGCCAGCAGCGTAGATAGCGGGGGCATTCCGAACAATGAGCAGTTCTTC. The encoded protein is CASSVDSGGIPNNEQFF.

The chain combines TRBV7-2 with TRBJ1-1; D remains ambiguous. With 5 bases removed from V and 3 bases from J, the gap between germline ends came to 13 bases. CDR1 is SGHTA, CDR2 FQGNSA, per germline. This CDR3 has 14 amino acids. DNA for the CDR3: TGTGCCAGCAGCCCCCTTGGAGGGCACACTGAAGCTTTCTTT. This encodes CASSPLGGHTEAFF.

The rearrangement joins TRBV6-2 or TRBV6-3 to TRBJ1-5; no firm D call. The CDR3 sequence is 15 residues long. Trimming removed 6 bases at V and 2 bases at J, with 14 bases between. Germline CDR1 and CDR2: MNHEY and SVGEGT. The CDR3 region is CASSQTGLGNQPQHF. The CDR3 region has the DNA TGTGCCAGCAGCCAAACGGGTTTGGGCAATCAGCCCCAGCATTTT.

The chain is built from TRBV30 and TRBJ1-1; the match to TRBD1 covers 7 bases. The CDR3 has 12 amino acids. Germline V CDR1 and CDR2: GTSNPN, SVGIG (reference sequence). As DNA, the CDR3 is TGTGCGGGAGACAGGGCGAACACTGAAGCTTTCTTT. Translated, it gives CAGDRANTEAFF.

The chain couples TRBV19 to TRBJ1-1, with 7 nucleotides matching TRBD1. Germline V gene sequence: CDR1 LNHDA, CDR2 SQIVND (reference sequence). The CDR3 extends over 15 amino acids. The ends lost 4 bases at V and 4 bases at J; junction bases unmatched: 9. The CDR3 reads CASSTSRQGLTEAFF. The CDR3 DNA reads as TGTGCCAGTAGTACCTCTCGACAGGGTCTCACTGAAGCTTTCTTT.

The chain has TRBV4-1 and TRBJ2-2; TRBD2 aligns across 15 bases. Germline CDR1 is MGHRA and CDR2 is YSYEKL. This CDR3 is built from 17 residues. The V segment lost 4 bases and the J segment 4 bases; nucleotides outside the gene matches: 4. The CDR3 coding sequence is TGCGCCAGCAGCCGGGGACTAGCGGGGGGCCCCACCGGGGAGCTGTTTTTT. This sequence encodes CASSRGLAGGPTGELFF.

V gene TRBV5-6 combines with J gene TRBJ2-1, with 9 bases fitting TRBD2. CDR1 and CDR2 from the germline V gene are SGHDT and YYEEEE. Trimming at V came to 4 bases and at J to 4 bases, leaving 6 bases not matched to a gene. The CDR3 totals 15 residues. The CDR3: CASSTGTSRYNEQFF. DNA of the CDR3: TGTGCCAGCAGCACGGGGACTAGCCGTTACAATGAGCAGTTCTTC.

The CDR3, as DNA: TGCAGTGCTAGTGAACTAGCCCAGAGAGGCCCCTACGAGCAGTACTTC. Its protein product is CSASELAQRGPYEQYF. V is TRBV20-1 and J is TRBJ2-7, with a tentative D call TRBD2 (6 bases). V lost 3 bases to trimming and J lost 2 bases, with 20 bases between them. Germline V gives CDR1 DFQATT, CDR2 SNEGSKA (reference sequence). The CDR3 is 16 residues long.

This chain joins TRBV15 and TRBJ2-2; 11 bases map to TRBD1. V shed 3 bases and J 3 bases; nucleotides not matched to a gene: 3. The germline gives CDR1 LNHNV, CDR2 YYDKDF (reference sequence). The CDR3 contains 16 residues. As DNA, the CDR3 is TGTGCCACCAGCAGGTGGACAGGGGGCCACACCGGGGAGCTGTTTTTT. Amino acid sequence: CATSRWTGGHTGELFF.

This CDR3 reads CASRTGITDTGELFF. The CDR3 DNA follows: TGTGCCAGCAGGACAGGGATCACGGACACCGGGGAGCTGTTTTTT. The rearrangement uses TRBV6-4 and TRBJ2-2, with 7 bases lining up with TRBD1. The CDR3 has 15 residues. The V and J ends lost 6 bases and 3 bases, in that order; junction bases with no gene match: 7. The germline CDR1 and CDR2 sequences are MRHNA and SNTAGT.

This chain joins TRBV29-1 and TRBJ2-1; the match to TRBD2 covers 8 bases. Germline V gene sequence: CDR1 SQVTM, CDR2 ANQGSEA. The CDR3 contains 12 residues. J was trimmed by 7 bases and V by 6 bases; bases with no gene match: 5. CDR3 sequence reads: CSVSGSRNEQFF. CDR3 bases: TGCAGCGTAAGCGGGAGTAGGAATGAGCAGTTCTTC.

The chain carries TRBV19 and TRBJ2-1; D may be TRBD2 (7 bases). V was clipped by 1 base and J by 8 bases, with 15 bases between them. The length of the CDR3 is 15 residues. Germline V lookup: CDR1 LNHDA, CDR2 SQIVND (reference sequence). The CDR3 DNA reads TGTGCCAGTAGTATAGGGGGGGGCCCGTGGGATGAGCAGTTCTTC. This gives the protein CASSIGGGPWDEQFF.

V and J are TRBV6-5 and TRBJ1-1; D is undetermined. The CDR3 contains 13 residues. The ends were cut back, 5 bases at V and 1 base at J, with 8 bases in the middle. Germline V gives CDR1 MNHEY, CDR2 SVGAGI. The CDR3 is CASSLAENTEAFF. CDR3 nucleotide sequence: TGTGCCAGCAGTCTGGCAGAGAACACTGAAGCTTTCTTT.

In this sample, this clone turned up a few times. The chain has TRBV7-9 and TRBJ1-6, with D maybe TRBD1 (5 bases). The germline V gene has CDR1 SEHNR and CDR2 FQNEAQ (reference sequence). The CDR3 has 15 amino acids. V lost 1 base and J lost 13, with 17 bases in between. CDR3 amino acids: CASSLVTGVKTPLHF. The CDR3 nucleotides are TGTGCCAGCAGCTTAGTAACAGGCGTCAAAACGCCCCTCCACTTT.

This chain connects TRBV4-3 to TRBJ2-7, with D tentatively TRBD1 (5 bases). The V gene's germline CDR1 is LGHNA and CDR2 YSLEER. V lost 0 bases and J 3 bases, leaving 15 bases between the germline ends. The length of the CDR3 is 16 residues. CDR3 region: CASSQEDWGISYEQYF. The CDR3, as DNA: TGCGCCAGCAGCCAAGAAGACTGGGGCATAAGCTACGAGCAGTACTTC.

The genes are TRBV4-1 and TRBJ2-5; a weak D match, TRBD2 (6 bases). From germline, CDR1 is MGHRA and CDR2 YSYEKL. The CDR3 sequence is 15 residues long. The V end was cut by 2 bases, the J end by 1 base, with 11 bases between. CDR3 amino acids: CASSQNGGLQETQYF. The CDR3, as DNA: TGCGCCAGCAGCCAAAACGGGGGACTCCAAGAGACCCAGTACTTC.

The genes are TRBV2 and TRBJ2-3; TRBD2 matches at 11 bases. V lost 6 bases to trimming and J lost 3 bases; unmatched junction nucleotides: 11. This CDR3 has 17 residues. Germline-derived CDR1 and CDR2 are SNHLY and FYNNEI. CDR3 loop: CASSGEVAGGRTDTQYF. In DNA form, the CDR3 reads TGTGCCAGCAGCGGTGAGGTAGCGGGGGGGCGGACAGATACGCAGTATTTT.

This chain links TRBV27 with TRBJ1-2, with TRBD1 matching 9 bases. V trimming: 4 bases; J trimming: 5 bases; junction bases outside the gene matches: 11. Germline-derived CDR1 and CDR2 are MNHEY and SMNVEV (reference sequence). The CDR3 runs 16 residues. The CDR3, as DNA: TGTGCCAGCAGTTCCGGGACAGGGAAACATCCTTATGGCTACACCTTC. It translates to CASSSGTGKHPYGYTF.

The chain has TRBV11-2 and TRBJ1-1, with TRBD1 matching 8 bases. CDR3 size: 14 residues. Germline-derived CDR1 and CDR2 are SGHAT and FQNNGV. The junction had 4 bases not matched to a gene; V was cut back by 3 bases and J by 4 bases. The CDR3 loop reads CASSLQGAGTEAFF. The CDR3, as DNA: TGTGCCAGCAGCTTGCAGGGGGCCGGCACTGAAGCTTTCTTT.

The chain is built from TRBV7-9 and TRBJ2-1, with D possibly being TRBD2 (6 bases). The CDR3 contains 19 residues. V was cut by 5 bases and J by 7 bases, with 30 bases left in between. Germline CDR1 is SEHNR and CDR2 is FQNEAQ (reference sequence). The CDR3 DNA follows: TGTGCCAGCAGCCACCCGCGGGACTCCCCTTTCTTTGGTGGGAATGAGCAGTTCTTC. As protein: CASSHPRDSPFFGGNEQFF.

The J gene is TRBJ2-1, the V gene TRBV6-4; the match to TRBD2 covers 10 bases. This CDR3 has 16 residues. The V gene's germline CDR1 is MRHNA and CDR2 SNTAGT. After removal of 5 bases from V and 6 bases from J, the junction contained 10 bases not matched to a gene. This CDR3 reads CASSLLAGGGVNEQFF. DNA of the CDR3: TGTGCCAGCAGTTTATTAGCGGGAGGAGGGGTCAATGAGCAGTTCTTC.